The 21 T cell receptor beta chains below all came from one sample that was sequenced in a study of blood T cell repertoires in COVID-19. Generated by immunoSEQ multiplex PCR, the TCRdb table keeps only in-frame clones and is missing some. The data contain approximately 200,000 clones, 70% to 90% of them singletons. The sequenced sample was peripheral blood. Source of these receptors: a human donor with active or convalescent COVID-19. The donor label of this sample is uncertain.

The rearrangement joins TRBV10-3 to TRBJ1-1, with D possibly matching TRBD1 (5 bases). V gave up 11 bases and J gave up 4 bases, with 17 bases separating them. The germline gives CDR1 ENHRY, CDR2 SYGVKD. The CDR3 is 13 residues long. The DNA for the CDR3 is TGTGCCTCCTCGGGGGAGCAGGGCACTGAAGCTTTCTTT. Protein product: CASSGEQGTEAFF.

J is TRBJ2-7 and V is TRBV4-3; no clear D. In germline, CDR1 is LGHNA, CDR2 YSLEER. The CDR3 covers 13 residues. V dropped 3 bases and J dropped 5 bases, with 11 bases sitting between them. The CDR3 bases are TGCGCCAGCAGCCATACTCAGGTGAACGAGCAGTACTTC. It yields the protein CASSHTQVNEQYF.

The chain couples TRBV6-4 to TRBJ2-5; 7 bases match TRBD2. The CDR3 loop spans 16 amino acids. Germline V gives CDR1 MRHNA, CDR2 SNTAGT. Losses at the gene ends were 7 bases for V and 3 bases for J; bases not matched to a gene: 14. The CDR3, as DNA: TGTGCCAGCATTCTTTCCGGAACGAGCGGGGAAGAGACCCAGTACTTC. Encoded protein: CASILSGTSGEETQYF.

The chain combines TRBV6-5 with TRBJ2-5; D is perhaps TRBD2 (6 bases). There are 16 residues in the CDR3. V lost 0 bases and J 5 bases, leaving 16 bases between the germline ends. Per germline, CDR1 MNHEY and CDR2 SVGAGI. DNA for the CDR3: TGTGCCAGCAGTTACTCGATCGCGGGAAGGGAGGAGACCCAGTACTTC. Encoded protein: CASSYSIAGREETQYF.

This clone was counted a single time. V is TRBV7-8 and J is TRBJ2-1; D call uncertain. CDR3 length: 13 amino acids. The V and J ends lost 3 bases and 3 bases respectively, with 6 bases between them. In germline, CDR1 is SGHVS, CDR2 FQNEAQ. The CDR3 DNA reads TGTGCCAGCAGCTTTCCGAGCTACAATGAGCAGTTCTTC. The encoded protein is CASSFPSYNEQFF.

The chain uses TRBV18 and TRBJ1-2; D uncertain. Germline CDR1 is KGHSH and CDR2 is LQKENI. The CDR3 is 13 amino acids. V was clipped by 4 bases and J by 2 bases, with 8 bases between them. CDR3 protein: CASSLQSNYGYTF. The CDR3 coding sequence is TGTGCCAGCTCACTCCAATCAAACTATGGCTACACCTTC.

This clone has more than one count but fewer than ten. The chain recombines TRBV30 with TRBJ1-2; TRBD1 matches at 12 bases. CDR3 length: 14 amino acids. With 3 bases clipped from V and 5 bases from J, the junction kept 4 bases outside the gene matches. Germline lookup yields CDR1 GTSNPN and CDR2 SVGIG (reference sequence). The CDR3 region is CAWSGDRGLYGYTF. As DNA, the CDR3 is TGTGCCTGGAGCGGGGACAGGGGGCTGTATGGCTACACCTTC.

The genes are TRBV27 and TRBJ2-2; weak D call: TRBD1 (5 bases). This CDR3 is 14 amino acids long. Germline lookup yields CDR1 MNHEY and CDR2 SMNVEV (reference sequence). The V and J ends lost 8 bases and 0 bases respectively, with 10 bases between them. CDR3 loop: CASSRVANTGELFF. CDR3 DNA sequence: TGTGCCAGCTCCAGGGTCGCGAACACCGGGGAGCTGTTTTTT.

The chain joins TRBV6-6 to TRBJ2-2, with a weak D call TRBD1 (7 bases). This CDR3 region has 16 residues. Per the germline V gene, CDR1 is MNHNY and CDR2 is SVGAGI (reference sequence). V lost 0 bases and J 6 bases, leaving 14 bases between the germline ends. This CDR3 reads CASSYSSQGGPGELFF. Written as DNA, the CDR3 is TGTGCCAGCAGTTACTCGTCGCAGGGGGGTCCCGGGGAGCTGTTTTTT.

The CDR3, as DNA: TGTGCCAGCTCACCACCAAGCGGGCGGTTGAACACTGAAGCTTTCTTT. It specifies CASSPPSGRLNTEAFF. The chain has TRBV18 and TRBJ1-1, with no clear D. Trimming removed 0 bases at V and 0 bases at J, with 11 bases between. This CDR3 is 16 amino acids long. Germline V gene lookup returns CDR1 KGHSH and CDR2 LQKENI. The full variable domain, completed using reference TRBV18 and TRBJ1-1, is NAGVMQNPRHLVRRRGQEARLRCSPMKGHSHVYWYRQLPEEGLKFMVYLQKENIIDESGMPKERFSAEFPKEGPSILRIQQVVRGDSAAYFCASSPPSGRLNTEAFFGQGTRLTVV.

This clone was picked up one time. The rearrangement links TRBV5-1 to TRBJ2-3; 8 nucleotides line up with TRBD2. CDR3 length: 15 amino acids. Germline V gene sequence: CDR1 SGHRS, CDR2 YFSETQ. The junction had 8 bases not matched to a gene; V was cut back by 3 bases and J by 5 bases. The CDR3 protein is CASSWRAGVGDTQYF. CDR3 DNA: TGCGCCAGCAGCTGGAGAGCGGGGGTCGGAGATACGCAGTATTTT.

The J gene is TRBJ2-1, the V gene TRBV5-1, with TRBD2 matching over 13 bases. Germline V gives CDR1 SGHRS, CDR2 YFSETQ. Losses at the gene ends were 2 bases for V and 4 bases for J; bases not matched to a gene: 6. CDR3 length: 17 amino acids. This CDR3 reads CASSLLAGGPSYNEQFF. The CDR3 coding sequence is TGCGCCAGCAGCTTACTAGCGGGAGGGCCCTCATACAATGAGCAGTTCTTC.

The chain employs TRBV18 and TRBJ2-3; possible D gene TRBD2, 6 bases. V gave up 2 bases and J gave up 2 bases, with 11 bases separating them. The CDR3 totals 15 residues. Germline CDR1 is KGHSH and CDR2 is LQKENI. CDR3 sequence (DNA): TGTGCCAGCTCACCAAGAACTAGCACCACAGATACGCAGTATTTT. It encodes CASSPRTSTTDTQYF.

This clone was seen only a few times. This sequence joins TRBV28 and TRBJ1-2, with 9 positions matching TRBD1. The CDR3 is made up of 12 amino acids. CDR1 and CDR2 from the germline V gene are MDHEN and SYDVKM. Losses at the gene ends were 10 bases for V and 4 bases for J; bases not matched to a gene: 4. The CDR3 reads CATDRGTYGYTF. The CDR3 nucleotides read TGTGCCACGGACAGGGGAACCTATGGCTACACCTTC.

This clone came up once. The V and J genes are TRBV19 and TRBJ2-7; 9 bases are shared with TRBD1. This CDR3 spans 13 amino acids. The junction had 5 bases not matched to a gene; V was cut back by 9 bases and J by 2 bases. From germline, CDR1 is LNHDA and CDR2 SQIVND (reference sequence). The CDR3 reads CASGDRVPYEQYF. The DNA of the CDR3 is TGTGCCAGCGGGGACAGGGTACCCTACGAGCAGTACTTC.

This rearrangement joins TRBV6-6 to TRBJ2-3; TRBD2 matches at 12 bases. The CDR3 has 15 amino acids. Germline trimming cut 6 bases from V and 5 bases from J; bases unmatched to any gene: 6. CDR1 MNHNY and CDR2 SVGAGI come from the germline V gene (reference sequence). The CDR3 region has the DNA TGTGCCAGCAGGAGACTAGCGGGAGTCGGAGATACGCAGTATTTT. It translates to CASRRLAGVGDTQYF.

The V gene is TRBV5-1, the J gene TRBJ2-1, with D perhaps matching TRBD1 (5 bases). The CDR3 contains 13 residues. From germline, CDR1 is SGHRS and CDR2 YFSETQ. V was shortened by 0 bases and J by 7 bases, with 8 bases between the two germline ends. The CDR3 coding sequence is TGCGCCAGCAGCTTGGGACAGTTAAATGAGCAGTTCTTC. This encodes CASSLGQLNEQFF.

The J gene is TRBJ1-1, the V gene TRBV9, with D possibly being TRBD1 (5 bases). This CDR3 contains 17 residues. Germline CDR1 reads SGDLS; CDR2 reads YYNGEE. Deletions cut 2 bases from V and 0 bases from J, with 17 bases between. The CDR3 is CASSVSGHPVMNTEAFF. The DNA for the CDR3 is TGTGCCAGCAGCGTGAGTGGACACCCGGTAATGAACACTGAAGCTTTCTTT.

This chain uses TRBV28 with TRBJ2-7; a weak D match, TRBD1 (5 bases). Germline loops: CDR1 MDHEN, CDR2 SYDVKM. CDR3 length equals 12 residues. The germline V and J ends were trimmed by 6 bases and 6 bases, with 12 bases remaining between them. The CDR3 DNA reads TGTGCCAGCAGCGTCCCCAGGGTCGAGCAGTACTTC. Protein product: CASSVPRVEQYF. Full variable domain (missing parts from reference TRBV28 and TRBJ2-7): DVKVTQSSRYLVKRTGEKVFLECVQDMDHENMFWYRQDPGLGLRLIYFSYDVKMKEKGDIPEGYSVSREKKERFSLILESASTNQTSMYLCASSVPRVEQYFGPGTRLTVT.

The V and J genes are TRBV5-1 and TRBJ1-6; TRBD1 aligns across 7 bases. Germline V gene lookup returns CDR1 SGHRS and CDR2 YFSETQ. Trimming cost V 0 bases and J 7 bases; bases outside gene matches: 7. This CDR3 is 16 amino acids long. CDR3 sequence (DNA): TGCGCCAGCAGCTTGGCCGCGGGCAGGGGGAATTCACCCCTCCACTTT. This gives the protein CASSLAAGRGNSPLHF.

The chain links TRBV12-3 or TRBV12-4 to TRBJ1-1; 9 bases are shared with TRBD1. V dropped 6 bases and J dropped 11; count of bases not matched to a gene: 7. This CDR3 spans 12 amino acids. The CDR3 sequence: CASRLDRGKAFF. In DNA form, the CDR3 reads TGTGCCAGCAGATTGGACAGGGGTAAGGCTTTCTTT.